This T cell receptor (beta chain) was recovered during a study of cytomegalovirus exposure and HLA in healthy donors. This clone was counted a few times. Its antigen is not known. The germline V gene encodes CDR1 SGHRS and CDR2 YFSETQ. V lost 3 bases to trimming and J lost 5 bases, with 16 bases between them. This CDR3 comprises 15 residues. The study's findings and limits: In a later analysis, HLA-associated beta chains showed higher expansion and lower generation probabilities than comparable chains. Later analysis associated a missense DCLRE1C variant with TCR beta V- and J-gene trimming.

Researchers ran the PCR with 60 Vbeta and 13 Jbeta primers. Generated by immunoSEQ multiplex PCR, the TCRdb table keeps only in-frame clones and is missing some. This table has roughly 200,000 clones, approximately 9.5% appearing once. The chain uses TRBV5-1 and TRBJ2-3, with a possible D match to TRBD2 (5 bases). The sequence came from a woman in her 30s in good health and CMV-seropositive. The specimen sequenced was PBMCs. The CDR3 spells CASSWYSVSGDTQYF. CDR3 nucleotide sequence: TGCGCCAGCAGCTGGTATAGCGTGTCGGGAGATACGCAGTATTTT. Supplemented by reference TRBV5-1 and TRBJ2-3, the full variable domain reads KAGVTQTPRYLIKTRGQQVTLSCSPISGHRSVSWYQQTPGQGLQFLFEYFSETQRNKGNFPGRFSGRQFSNSRSEMNVSTLELGDSALYLCASSWYSVSGDTQYFGPGTRLTVL.